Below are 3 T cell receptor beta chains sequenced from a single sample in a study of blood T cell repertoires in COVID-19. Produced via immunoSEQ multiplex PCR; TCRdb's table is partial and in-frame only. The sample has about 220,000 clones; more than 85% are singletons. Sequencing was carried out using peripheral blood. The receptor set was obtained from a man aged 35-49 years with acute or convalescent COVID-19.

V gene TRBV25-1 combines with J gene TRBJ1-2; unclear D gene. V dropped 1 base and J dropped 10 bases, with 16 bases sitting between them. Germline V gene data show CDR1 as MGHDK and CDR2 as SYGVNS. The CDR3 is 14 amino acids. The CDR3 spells CASSESDARGPYTF. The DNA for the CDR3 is TGTGCCAGCAGTGAATCCGACGCGAGAGGGCCCTACACCTTC.

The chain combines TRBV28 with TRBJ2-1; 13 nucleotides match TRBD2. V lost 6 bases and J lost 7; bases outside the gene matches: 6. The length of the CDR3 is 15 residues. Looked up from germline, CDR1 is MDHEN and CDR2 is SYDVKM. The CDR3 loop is CASRLTSGRENEQFF. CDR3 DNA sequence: TGTGCCAGCAGACTCACTAGCGGGAGGGAAAATGAGCAGTTCTTC.

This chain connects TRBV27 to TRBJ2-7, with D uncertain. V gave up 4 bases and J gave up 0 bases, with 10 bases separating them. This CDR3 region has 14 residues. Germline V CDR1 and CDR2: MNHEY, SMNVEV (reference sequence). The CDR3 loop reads CASSSFPGSYEQYF. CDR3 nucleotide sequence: TGTGCCAGCAGTTCCTTTCCCGGCTCCTACGAGCAGTACTTC.